This entry lists 32 T cell receptor beta chains sequenced from one sample in a study of PD-L1 blockade in urothelial cancer. The table came from immunoSEQ multiplex PCR; TCRdb's copy has only in-frame clones and leaves some out. The data contain 60,000 to 70,000 clones, approximately 80% of them seen just once; the ten biggest clones take up 1.6%. Time point: pretreatment peripheral blood. The material sequenced was PBMCs, taken around atezolizumab (anti-PD-L1) treatment. These receptors came from a man in his sixties or seventies with urothelial cancer.

The chain is built from TRBV6-1 and TRBJ2-7; D possibly corresponds to TRBD1 (6 bases). The CDR3 runs to 14 residues. Trimming shortened V by 2 bases and J by 1 base, and 9 bases separated the two germline ends. Germline CDR1 and CDR2: MNHNS and SASEGT. The CDR3: CASSETQGSYEQYF. In DNA form, the CDR3 reads TGTGCCAGCAGTGAAACCCAGGGGTCCTACGAGCAGTACTTC.

The rearrangement links TRBV27 to TRBJ2-7; 10 positions agree with TRBD2. The CDR3 covers 15 residues. After removal of 0 bases from V and 6 bases from J, the junction contained 5 bases not matched to a gene. Germline assignment: CDR1 MNHEY and CDR2 SMNVEV (reference sequence). The CDR3 DNA sequence: TGTGCCAGCAGTTTATCGGCTAGCGGGAGTGGCGAGCAGTACTTC. Protein product: CASSLSASGSGEQYF.

Remarks on this clone: At one of its ends the junction is not consistent with the germline gene, which may arise from a read error. V gene TRBV7-7 combines with J gene TRBJ1-3; weak D call: TRBD1 (5 bases). This CDR3 is built from 14 residues. Per the germline V gene, CDR1 is SSHAT and CDR2 is FNYEAQ (reference sequence). For the CDR3, the DNA is TGTGCTAGCAGCCCGGAGGGGTTTGGAAACACCATATATTTT. Translated, it gives CASSPEGFGNTIYF.

The chain has TRBV11-3 and TRBJ2-1; tentatively, D is TRBD1 (6 bases). CDR3 length: 14 amino acids. The germline V and J ends were trimmed by 5 bases and 2 bases, with 10 bases remaining between them. Germline values: CDR1 SGHNT, CDR2 YENEEA. CDR3 protein: CASSPRTAYNEQFF. The DNA of the CDR3 is TGTGCCAGCAGCCCCCGGACAGCCTACAATGAGCAGTTCTTC.

V is TRBV28 and J is TRBJ1-1, with 7 bases that match TRBD1. CDR3 length: 17 residues. Germline V gene sequence: CDR1 MDHEN, CDR2 SYDVKM. Losses at the gene ends were 4 bases for V and 2 bases for J; bases not matched to a gene: 13. The CDR3 nucleotides read TGTGCCAGCAGTTCAATACTTAGGCAGGGGGGCAACACTGAAGCTTTCTTT. Its translation is CASSSILRQGGNTEAFF. Full variable domain (rest looked up from reference TRBV28 and TRBJ1-1): DVKVTQSSRYLVKRTGEKVFLECVQDMDHENMFWYRQDPGLGLRLIYFSYDVKMKEKGDIPEGYSVSREKKERFSLILESASTNQTSMYLCASSSILRQGGNTEAFFGQGTRLTVV.

The chain uses TRBV7-8 and TRBJ2-2; no firm D call. Deletions cut 5 bases from V and 6 bases from J, with 7 bases between. Germline values: CDR1 SGHVS, CDR2 FQNEAQ. This CDR3 has 12 amino acids. The CDR3 nucleotides read TGTGCCAGCAGCCCAACTGCCGGGGAGCTGTTTTTT. It specifies CASSPTAGELFF.

Turning to this clone: One junction end disagrees with the germline gene, perhaps due to a read error. The chain links TRBV7-7 to TRBJ1-6, with 9 bases fitting TRBD1. Germline V gene data show CDR1 as SSHAT and CDR2 as FNYEAQ (reference sequence). The CDR3 is 13 residues long. This CDR3 reads CASSSDRGSPLHF. For the CDR3, the DNA is TGTGCTAGCAGCTCGGACAGGGGATCACCCCTCCACTTT. Complete variable domain (other parts from reference TRBV7-7 and TRBJ1-6): GAGVSQSPRYKVTKRGQDVTLRCDPISSHATLYWYQQALGQGPEFLTYFNYEAQPDKSGLPSDRFSAERPEGSISTLTIQRTEQRDSAMYRCASSSDRGSPLHFGNGTRLTVT.

The chain carries TRBV9 and TRBJ2-7; D is ambiguous. CDR1 and CDR2 from the germline V gene are SGDLS and YYNGEE. The V end lost 0 bases, the J end lost 5 bases, and 18 bases lay between the germline ends. This CDR3 is 16 amino acids long. The CDR3 protein is CASSVGNGGARNEQYF. The DNA of the CDR3 is TGTGCCAGCAGCGTAGGAAATGGCGGAGCGAGGAACGAGCAGTACTTC.

The rearrangement links TRBV5-4 to TRBJ2-2; TRBD2 matches at 7 bases. J gave up 6 bases and V 5 bases, and 10 bases lay outside the gene matches. Germline V CDR1 and CDR2: SGHNT, YYREEE (reference sequence). This CDR3 spans 15 amino acids. CDR3 amino acids: CASRPTREGPGELFF. CDR3 coding DNA: TGTGCCAGCAGACCAACTAGGGAGGGTCCCGGGGAGCTGTTTTTT.

The rearrangement uses TRBV11-3 and TRBJ2-2; the D gene is possibly TRBD1 (5 bases). Deletions cut 6 bases from V and 1 base from J, with 12 bases between. CDR3 length: 15 residues. Germline V gene lookup returns CDR1 SGHNT and CDR2 YENEEA. The chain's CDR3 is CASRYQTVNTGELFF. The CDR3 DNA reads TGTGCCAGCAGGTACCAGACAGTGAACACCGGGGAGCTGTTTTTT.

This sequence joins TRBV6-1 and TRBJ2-1; 11 bases are shared with TRBD2. V gave up 4 bases and J gave up 0 bases; unmatched junction bases: 2. The CDR3 has 16 residues. CDR1 is MNHNS and CDR2 is SASEGT in the germline V gene. CDR3 amino acids: CASSVSGRDSYNEQFF. The CDR3 region has the DNA TGTGCCAGCAGTGTTAGCGGGAGGGACTCCTACAATGAGCAGTTCTTC.

This chain joins TRBV25-1 and TRBJ1-2, with D possibly being TRBD1 (5 bases). The V end was cut by 2 bases, the J end by 6 bases, with 13 bases between. The CDR3 covers 14 residues. CDR1 is MGHDK and CDR2 is SYGVNS in the germline V gene. The CDR3 here is CASSEGGTEDGYTF. DNA for the CDR3: TGTGCCAGCAGTGAAGGGGGGACGGAGGATGGCTACACCTTC.

The chain is built from TRBV7-6 and TRBJ2-7; TRBD2 is a possible D gene (5 bases). Trimming pared 2 bases from V and 2 bases from J, leaving 16 bases between. Germline V gene lookup returns CDR1 SGHVS and CDR2 FNYEAQ. The CDR3 extends over 16 amino acids. The CDR3 reads CASSLSLGATAYEQYF. The CDR3 region has the DNA TGTGCCAGCAGCTTATCGCTGGGAGCCACCGCCTACGAGCAGTACTTC.

The rearrangement links TRBV18 to TRBJ2-3, with TRBD2 identical over 10 bases. V lost 1 base and J lost 0; bases outside the gene matches: 7. The CDR3 spans 18 residues. In germline, CDR1 is KGHSH, CDR2 LQKENI. Written as DNA, the CDR3 is TGTGCCAGCTCACCACAAGGCGGACTAGCGGCTAGCACAGATACGCAGTATTTT. The encoded protein is CASSPQGGLAASTDTQYF.

This rearrangement joins TRBV4-2 to TRBJ2-3; 9 bases line up with TRBD2. V was clipped by 5 bases and J by 2 bases; unmatched bases: 8. CDR1 and CDR2 (germline): LGHNA, YNFKEQ. This CDR3 spans 16 amino acids. The CDR3 spells CASSARGGGYTDTQYF. The CDR3 DNA follows: TGTGCCAGCAGCGCCCGCGGGGGGGGATACACAGATACGCAGTATTTT.

The genes are TRBV5-5 and TRBJ2-7, with TRBD1 matching 7 bases. This CDR3 has 15 amino acids. Germline V CDR1 and CDR2: SGHKS, YYEKEE (reference sequence). V lost 2 bases and J lost 2; bases outside the gene matches: 7. CDR3 nucleotides: TGTGCCAGCAGCTTTGCCAACAGGGGCCCCTACGAGCAGTACTTC. It translates to CASSFANRGPYEQYF.

The table lists this clone with a count of one. V and J are TRBV28 and TRBJ1-5; no clear D gene. CDR1 and CDR2 (germline): MDHEN, SYDVKM. The V and J ends lost 1 base and 5 bases respectively, with 3 bases between them. CDR3 length: 12 residues. The CDR3: CASSLSDQPQHF. As DNA, the CDR3 is TGTGCCAGCAGTTTATCAGATCAGCCCCAGCATTTT.

The V call is TRBV19, the J call TRBJ2-3, with D possibly TRBD1 on 5 matching bases. This CDR3 spans 15 amino acids. Trimming removed 7 bases at V and 0 bases at J, with 14 bases between. The germline V gene has CDR1 LNHDA and CDR2 SQIVND (reference sequence). CDR3 in DNA: TGTGCCAGTACCGGATTGCGACAGAGCACAGATACGCAGTATTTT. Its protein product is CASTGLRQSTDTQYF.

The chain couples TRBV29-1 to TRBJ2-5; 7 bases line up with TRBD2. V lost 7 bases to trimming and J lost 1 base; unmatched junction nucleotides: 6. The CDR3 is 13 residues long. Germline lookup yields CDR1 SQVTM and CDR2 ANQGSEA. Here the CDR3 DNA reads TGCAGCGCCGGGGGAGGGTCCCAAGAGACCCAGTACTTC. Its protein product is CSAGGGSQETQYF.

The V call is TRBV5-5, the J call TRBJ1-4; TRBD1 agrees at 7 bases. The CDR3 runs 15 residues. Germline V gene sequence: CDR1 SGHKS, CDR2 YYEKEE (reference sequence). The V segment lost 3 bases and the J segment 0 bases; nucleotides outside the gene matches: 2. The CDR3 DNA sequence: TGTGCCAGCAGCTGGGGACAGACAACTAATGAAAAACTGTTTTTT. This gives the protein CASSWGQTTNEKLFF.

The CDR3 DNA follows: TGTGCCATCAGTGGGTCCGCGGGCGGGAGTTTGTCGAATGAGCAGTTCTTC. Translated, it gives CAISGSAGGSLSNEQFF. The V and J genes are TRBV10-3 and TRBJ2-1; 7 bases match TRBD2. Germline-derived CDR1 and CDR2 are ENHRY and SYGVKD. The CDR3 covers 17 residues. Germline trimming cut 4 bases from V and 7 bases from J; bases unmatched to any gene: 16.

This chain uses TRBV7-9 with TRBJ2-1; D may be TRBD1 (5 bases). The CDR3 spans 12 residues. Trimming took 5 bases from V and 9 from J, leaving 11 bases between them. Germline CDR1 SEHNR, CDR2 FQNEAQ (reference sequence). CDR3 sequence reads: CASSRGKGEQFF. The CDR3 DNA reads as TGTGCCAGCAGCAGGGGAAAGGGTGAGCAGTTCTTC.

This chain connects TRBV18 to TRBJ1-4, with a possible D match to TRBD1 (5 bases). With 5 bases removed from V and 0 bases from J, the gap between germline ends came to 13 bases. Germline CDR1 is KGHSH and CDR2 is LQKENI. The CDR3 has 16 residues. The CDR3 is CASSTGGIATNEKLFF. DNA of the CDR3: TGTGCCAGCTCAACTGGGGGGATTGCAACTAATGAAAAACTGTTTTTT.

V gene TRBV7-3 combines with J gene TRBJ2-3; 15 positions agree with TRBD2. V lost 4 bases, J lost 0 bases, and 5 bases stayed unmatched. Germline V gives CDR1 SGHTA, CDR2 FQGTGA. The CDR3 is made up of 18 amino acids. This CDR3 reads CASSSGTSGRQSTDTQYF. The DNA of the CDR3 is TGTGCCAGCAGCTCGGGGACTAGCGGGAGGCAAAGCACAGATACGCAGTATTTT.

This rearrangement joins TRBV11-1 to TRBJ1-3; D uncertain. This CDR3 comprises 15 residues. Trimming took 6 bases from V and 4 from J, leaving 16 bases between them. Germline assignment: CDR1 SGHAT and CDR2 FQDESV (reference sequence). The CDR3 nucleotides are TGTGCCAGCAGTTATGGAGGCAGCCAAGGAAACACCATATATTTT. Translation: CASSYGGSQGNTIYF.

This chain connects TRBV11-3 to TRBJ2-2; TRBD2 might be the D (6 bases). Looked up from germline, CDR1 is SGHNT and CDR2 is YENEEA. Trimming removed 1 base at V and 6 bases at J, with 15 bases between. CDR3 size: 16 residues. In DNA, the CDR3 is TGTGCCAGCAGCTTAGTGCGGGGCTTGAAGGCCGGGGAGCTGTTTTTT. It specifies CASSLVRGLKAGELFF.

The chain recombines TRBV11-2 with TRBJ2-7; D is possibly TRBD2 (7 bases). Trimming left V 3 bases short and J 4 bases short, with 13 bases between. Germline values: CDR1 SGHAT, CDR2 FQNNGV. The CDR3 covers 14 residues. CDR3 in DNA: TGTGCCAGCAGCTTTGGGGGGGCGGGGTACGAGCAGTACTTC. Translation gives CASSFGGAGYEQYF. Combining the CDR3 with reference TRBV11-2 and TRBJ2-7 gives the whole variable domain EAGVAQSPRYKIIEKRQSVAFWCNPISGHATLYWYQQILGQGPKLLIQFQNNGVVDDSQLPKDRFSAERLKGVDSTLKIQPAKLEDSAVYLCASSFGGAGYEQYFGPGTRLTVT.

V and J are TRBV5-1 and TRBJ2-1; 13 nucleotides agree with TRBD2. V dropped 4 bases and J dropped 9; count of bases not matched to a gene: 7. The CDR3 runs to 15 residues. The germline V gene has CDR1 SGHRS and CDR2 YFSETQ. Here the CDR3 reads CASSILAGGPREQFF. The CDR3 region has the DNA TGCGCCAGCAGCATACTAGCGGGAGGGCCACGTGAGCAGTTCTTC.

CDR3 amino acids: CASSQSRQLNTEAFF. The CDR3 nucleotides read TGCGCCAGCAGCCAAAGCAGACAGTTGAACACTGAAGCTTTCTTT. This sequence joins TRBV4-1 and TRBJ1-1; maybe TRBD1 (5 bases). Trimming stripped 2 bases from V and 0 bases from J, with 10 bases between. The CDR3 contains 15 residues. Germline values: CDR1 MGHRA, CDR2 YSYEKL.

The chain employs TRBV11-2 and TRBJ2-7, with D perhaps matching TRBD2 (6 bases). Germline V lookup: CDR1 SGHAT, CDR2 FQNNGV. CDR3 length: 13 residues. Between the trimmed V and J ends, which lost 4 bases and 2 bases, there was a span of 9 bases. Written as DNA, the CDR3 is TGTGCCAGCAGCTCGGGACTGCCCTACGAGCAGTACTTC. Translated: CASSSGLPYEQYF.

The chain joins TRBV6-8 to TRBJ1-4; 11 nucleotides line up with TRBD1. The CDR3 is 16 amino acids. Unmatched junction bases numbered 10, after V lost 11 bases and J lost 2 bases. Germline V gene lookup returns CDR1 MNHGY and CDR2 SAAAGT. The CDR3 DNA follows: TGTGCCGGCCCGGACAGGGGGCAAAGGACTAATGAAAAACTGTTTTTT. Amino acids: CAGPDRGQRTNEKLFF.

This chain links TRBV27 with TRBJ2-1, with 8 bases aligning to TRBD2. The CDR3 is 16 residues long. The junction had 10 bases not matched to a gene; V was cut back by 5 bases and J by 4 bases. In germline, CDR1 is MNHEY, CDR2 SMNVEV (reference sequence). The DNA for the CDR3 is TGTGCCAGCAGTCCCCGAGGTAGCGGGGCTTACAATGAGCAGTTCTTC. It is translated as CASSPRGSGAYNEQFF.